This T cell receptor beta chain originates from a study of T-cell memory formation after mild COVID-19. Trimming removed 5 bases from V and 4 bases from J, with 8 bases in between. This CDR3 is 12 amino acids long. TCRdb passed the 5' RACE reads through MiXCR, listing each CDR3 protein once. The table has 260,000 or so distinct CDR3 sequences, roughly a sixth seen once; the top ten hold 22%. This chain connects TRBV12-3 or TRBV12-4 to TRBJ1-2, with unresolved D. The material sequenced was PBMCs or a T cell subset sorted from them (not recorded which). The source of this sequence is a man younger than 35 who had mild COVID-19 (a few samples of this study predate the infection). Cell type and time point are not known. The CDR3 DNA is TGTGCCAGCAGTAGAAGCGGCTATGGCTACACCTTC. It codes for CASSRSGYGYTF.